Sequencing of this T cell receptor beta chain was carried out in a study of cytomegalovirus exposure and HLA in healthy donors. In the PCR, 60 Vbeta and 13 Jbeta primers were used. The protocol was immunoSEQ multiplex PCR, while the TCRdb copy is restricted to in-frame clones and leaves out a portion. The table lists about 150,000 clones, more than 75% of them singletons. The V gene end was trimmed by 2 bases and the J gene end by 5 bases; junction bases not matched to a gene: 10. CDR1 is SEHNR, CDR2 FQNEAQ, per germline (reference sequence). The length of the CDR3 is 16 residues. This clone was seen more than once but under ten times. Its antigen is still unknown. Findings of the study overall: Researchers reported from a later analysis that most CMV-associated TCR beta chains appeared HLA-restricted. Being productive about 87% or about 30% of the time was typical of most TCR beta V segments in an earlier analysis. Specificity for CMV antigens was confirmed in vitro for a few of the CMV-associated chains.

Sequencing was carried out using PBMCs. This chain joins TRBV7-9 and TRBJ2-3; 7 bases map to TRBD1. This sequence originates from a man aged 25 to 45 in good health and CMV-seropositive. This CDR3 reads CASSLPSGGLRDTQYF. DNA for the CDR3: TGTGCCAGCAGCTTACCCTCAGGGGGTCTAAGAGATACGCAGTATTTT.